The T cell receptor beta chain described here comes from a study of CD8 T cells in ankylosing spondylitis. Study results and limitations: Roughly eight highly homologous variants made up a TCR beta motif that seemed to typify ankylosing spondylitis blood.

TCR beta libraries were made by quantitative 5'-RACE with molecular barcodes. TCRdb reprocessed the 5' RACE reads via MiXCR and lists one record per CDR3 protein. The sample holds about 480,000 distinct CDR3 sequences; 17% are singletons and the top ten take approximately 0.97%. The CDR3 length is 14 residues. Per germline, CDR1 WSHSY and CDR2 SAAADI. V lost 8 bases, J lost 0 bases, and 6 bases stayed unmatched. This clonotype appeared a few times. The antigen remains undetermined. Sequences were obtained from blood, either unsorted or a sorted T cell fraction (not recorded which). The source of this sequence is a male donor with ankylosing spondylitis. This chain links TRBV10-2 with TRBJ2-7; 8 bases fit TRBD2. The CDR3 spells CASGTSGTSYEQYF. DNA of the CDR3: TGCGCCAGCGGCACTAGCGGCACCTCCTACGAGCAGTACTTC.